Given below is one TCR beta chain in context. Some clones are missing from TCRdb's copy, which holds only in-frame ones; the method was immunoSEQ multiplex PCR. The profile shows about 100,000 clones, 79% of them singletons. This sample is part of a study of blood T cell repertoires in COVID-19. Background on the study: Samples taken during acute and convalescent COVID-19 were collected in the United States, Italy and Spain. In each case, the material was cDNA or gDNA derived from T cells, B-cell-depleted T cells, or PBMCs.

Germline CDR1 SGHNT, CDR2 YENEEA. CDR3 size: 17 residues. The J segment lost 5 bases and the V segment lost 5 bases, leaving 16 bases of the junction unmatched. The receptor was derived from a human donor in a cohort sampled during active COVID-19. Sequencing input: peripheral blood. The chain has TRBV11-3 and TRBJ2-7; 9 bases line up with TRBD2. CDR3 in amino acids: CASSHLGGGRAIDEQYF. CDR3 bases: TGTGCCAGCAGCCACCTGGGGGGCGGGAGGGCCATAGACGAGCAGTACTTC.